These 9 T cell receptor beta chains were sequenced from one sample in a study of immune evolution from preneoplasia to lung adenocarcinoma. The repertoire was sequenced with immunoSEQ multiplex PCR; TCRdb's copy has only in-frame clones and lacks some. The data show 4,500 to 6,000 clones, roughly 80% seen once. Sequencing used FFPE minimally invasive lung adenocarcinoma tissue. The receptors come from a person aged 50-70 years with lung adenocarcinoma.

This clone was observed a handful of times. J is TRBJ1-1 and V is TRBV19; 7 nucleotides line up with TRBD1. Per germline, CDR1 LNHDA and CDR2 SQIVND (reference sequence). Trimming cost V 2 bases and J 5 bases; bases outside gene matches: 8. This CDR3 has 15 residues. CDR3 region: CASSISSGGSTEAFF. The CDR3 nucleotides read TGTGCCAGTAGTATATCTTCAGGGGGGAGTACTGAAGCTTTCTTT.

The chain's CDR3 is CASSLSAVGEQYF. CDR3 DNA sequence: TGTGCCAGCAGTTTATCAGCCGTCGGAGAGCAGTACTTC. V is TRBV27 and J is TRBJ2-7; unclear D gene. Germline V lookup: CDR1 MNHEY, CDR2 SMNVEV (reference sequence). The CDR3 extends over 13 amino acids. V was trimmed by 0 bases and J by 7 bases, leaving 10 bases between them.

V and J are TRBV5-1 and TRBJ2-7; unclear D gene. The germline V and J ends were trimmed by 4 bases and 9 bases, with 11 bases remaining between them. This CDR3 contains 11 residues. The germline V gene encodes CDR1 SGHRS and CDR2 YFSETQ. CDR3 sequence (DNA): TGCGCCAGCAGCGAGAGTAGTGGGCAGTACTTC. Its translation: CASSESSGQYF.

The table lists this clone with a count of one. The chain has TRBV4-1 and TRBJ2-7; possibly TRBD2 for D (6 bases). The CDR3 covers 17 residues. Germline assignment: CDR1 MGHRA and CDR2 YSYEKL. V lost 0 bases and J lost 0, with 15 bases in between. The CDR3 protein is CASSQELAGPRSYEQYF. The CDR3 region has the DNA TGCGCCAGCAGCCAAGAACTAGCAGGGCCCCGCTCCTACGAGCAGTACTTC.

This rearrangement joins TRBV18 to TRBJ2-1, with D unresolved. Germline CDR1 is KGHSH and CDR2 is LQKENI. The length of the CDR3 is 13 residues. V dropped 9 bases and J dropped 14 bases, with 23 bases sitting between them. The CDR3 nucleotides are TGTGCCAGATTGATTGCCATCTTCTTTTGGGAGTTCTTC. It codes for CARLIAIFFWEFF.

The chain joins TRBV5-1 to TRBJ1-1; a weak D match, TRBD1 (5 bases). Germline values: CDR1 SGHRS, CDR2 YFSETQ. Trimming removed 7 bases from V and 0 bases from J, with 10 bases in between. The CDR3 extends over 13 amino acids. The CDR3 DNA is TGCGCCAGCTGGGGACTGTTGAACACTGAAGCTTTCTTT. Translating gives CASWGLLNTEAFF.

This chain uses TRBV2 with TRBJ2-7, with 9 bases aligning to TRBD2. Germline V gives CDR1 SNHLY, CDR2 FYNNEI. The V gene end was trimmed by 3 bases and the J gene end by 1 base; junction bases not matched to a gene: 4. The CDR3 loop spans 15 amino acids. The CDR3: CASSDLTSGSYEQYF. CDR3 nucleotides: TGTGCCAGCAGTGATCTAACTAGCGGGTCCTACGAGCAGTACTTC.

For the CDR3, the DNA is TGCGCCAGCAGTGAGCTAGATCCACTGGGAGAGCAGTACTTC. It codes for CASSELDPLGEQYF. The gene calls are TRBV10-2 and TRBJ2-7; D gene ambiguous. This CDR3 spans 14 amino acids. CDR1 and CDR2 (germline): WSHSY, SAAADI. Trimming removed 2 bases from V and 7 bases from J, with 15 bases in between.

The chain employs TRBV6-5 and TRBJ2-5; no reliable D call. The length of the CDR3 is 11 residues. The ends were cut back, 8 bases at V and 2 bases at J, with 6 bases in the middle. Germline CDR1 reads MNHEY; CDR2 reads SVGAGI. This CDR3 is CASEQQETQYF. CDR3 DNA: TGTGCCAGCGAACAGCAAGAGACCCAGTACTTC.